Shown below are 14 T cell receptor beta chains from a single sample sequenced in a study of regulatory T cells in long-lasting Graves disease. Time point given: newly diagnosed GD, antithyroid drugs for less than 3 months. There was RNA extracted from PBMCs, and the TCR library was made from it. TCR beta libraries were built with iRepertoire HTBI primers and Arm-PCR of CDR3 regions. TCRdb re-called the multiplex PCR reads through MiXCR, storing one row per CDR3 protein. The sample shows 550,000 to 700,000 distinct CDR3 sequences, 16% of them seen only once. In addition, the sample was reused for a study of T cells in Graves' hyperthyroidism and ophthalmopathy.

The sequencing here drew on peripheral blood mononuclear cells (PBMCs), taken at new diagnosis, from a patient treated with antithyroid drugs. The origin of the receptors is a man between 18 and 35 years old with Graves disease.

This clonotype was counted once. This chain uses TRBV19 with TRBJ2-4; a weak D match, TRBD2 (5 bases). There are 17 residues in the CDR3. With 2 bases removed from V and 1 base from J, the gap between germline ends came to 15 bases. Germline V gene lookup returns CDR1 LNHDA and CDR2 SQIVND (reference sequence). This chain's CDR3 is CASSINFEGEAKNIQYF. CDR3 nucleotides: TGTGCCAGTAGTATAAACTTCGAGGGAGAGGCCAAAAACATTCAGTACTTC.

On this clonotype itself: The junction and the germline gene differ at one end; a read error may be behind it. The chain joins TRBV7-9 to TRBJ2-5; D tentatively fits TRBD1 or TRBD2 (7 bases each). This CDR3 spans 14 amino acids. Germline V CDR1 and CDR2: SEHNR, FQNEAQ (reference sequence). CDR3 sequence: CASSPTGEGETQCF. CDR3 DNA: TGTGCCAGCAGCCCAACAGGGGAGGGAGAGACCCAGTGCTTC.

DNA of the CDR3: TGTGCCAGCAGCTTAAAGGGTGGCAGGGATTCACCCCTCCACTTT. Translation: CASSLKGGRDSPLHF. The gene calls are TRBV14 and TRBJ1-6; D may be TRBD1 (5 bases). Germline V gives CDR1 SGHDN, CDR2 FVKESK. The CDR3 contains 15 residues. V gave up 5 bases and J gave up 8 bases, with 16 bases separating them.

The CDR3 sequence: CASSVGTGYSDEQFF. In nucleotides, the CDR3 is TGTGCCAGCAGCGTCGGGACAGGGTATAGTGATGAGCAGTTCTTC. The chain recombines TRBV9 with TRBJ2-1, with TRBD1 matching over 9 bases. The germline V gene has CDR1 SGDLS and CDR2 YYNGEE. Trimming took 2 bases from V and 8 from J; bases not matched to a gene: 8. CDR3 length: 15 residues.

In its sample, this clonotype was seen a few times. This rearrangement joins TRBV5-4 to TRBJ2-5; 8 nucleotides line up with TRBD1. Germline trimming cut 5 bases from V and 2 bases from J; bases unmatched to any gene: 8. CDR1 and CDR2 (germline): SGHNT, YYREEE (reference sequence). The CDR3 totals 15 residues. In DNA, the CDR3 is TGTGCCAGCAGACCCCAGGGGGCGCTGCAAGAGACCCAGTACTTC. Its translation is CASRPQGALQETQYF.

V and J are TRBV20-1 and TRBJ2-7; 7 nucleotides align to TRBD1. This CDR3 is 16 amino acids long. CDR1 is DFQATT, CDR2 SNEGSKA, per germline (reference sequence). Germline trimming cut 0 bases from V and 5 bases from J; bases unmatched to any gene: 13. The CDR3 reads CSARESYRGAVDEQYF. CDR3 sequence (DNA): TGCAGTGCTAGAGAGTCTTACAGGGGAGCCGTGGACGAGCAGTACTTC.

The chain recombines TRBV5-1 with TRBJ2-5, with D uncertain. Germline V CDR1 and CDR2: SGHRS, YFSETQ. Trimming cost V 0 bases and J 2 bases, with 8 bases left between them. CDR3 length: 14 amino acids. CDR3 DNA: TGCGCCAGCAGCTTGGAGGTGACGCAAGAGACCCAGTACTTC. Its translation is CASSLEVTQETQYF.

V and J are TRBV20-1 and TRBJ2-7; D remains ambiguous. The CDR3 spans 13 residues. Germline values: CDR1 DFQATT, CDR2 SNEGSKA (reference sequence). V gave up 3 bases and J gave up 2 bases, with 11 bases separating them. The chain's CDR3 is CSASDDRAYEQYF. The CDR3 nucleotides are TGCAGTGCTAGTGACGACCGCGCCTACGAGCAGTACTTC.

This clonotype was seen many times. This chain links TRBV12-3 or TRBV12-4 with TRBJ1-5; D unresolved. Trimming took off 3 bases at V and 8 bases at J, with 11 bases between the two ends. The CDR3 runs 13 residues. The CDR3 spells CASSFSHGKPQHF. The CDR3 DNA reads TGTGCCAGCAGTTTCAGTCATGGGAAGCCCCAGCATTTT.

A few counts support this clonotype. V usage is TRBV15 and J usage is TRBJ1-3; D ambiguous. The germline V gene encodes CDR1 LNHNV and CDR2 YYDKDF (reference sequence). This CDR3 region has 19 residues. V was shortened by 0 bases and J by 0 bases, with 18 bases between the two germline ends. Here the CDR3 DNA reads TGTGCCACCAGCAGAGATTGGCTTCGGTCGGCTCTCTCTGGAAACACCATATATTTT. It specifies CATSRDWLRSALSGNTIYF.

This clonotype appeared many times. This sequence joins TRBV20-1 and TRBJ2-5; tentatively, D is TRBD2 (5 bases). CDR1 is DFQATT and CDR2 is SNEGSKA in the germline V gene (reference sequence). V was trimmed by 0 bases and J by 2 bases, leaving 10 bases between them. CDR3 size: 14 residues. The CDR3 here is CSARDLRLQETQYF. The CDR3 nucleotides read TGCAGTGCTAGAGATCTGAGACTACAAGAGACCCAGTACTTC.

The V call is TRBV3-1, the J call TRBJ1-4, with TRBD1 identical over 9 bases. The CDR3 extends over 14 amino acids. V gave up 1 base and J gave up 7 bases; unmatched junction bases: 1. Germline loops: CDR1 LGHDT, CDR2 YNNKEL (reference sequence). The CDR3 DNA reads TGTGCCAGCAGCCAAGGACAGGGGGGTGAAAAACTGTTTTTT. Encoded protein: CASSQGQGGEKLFF. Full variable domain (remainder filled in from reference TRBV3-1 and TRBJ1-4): DTAVSQTPKYLVTQMGNDKSIKCEQNLGHDTMYWYKQDSKKFLKIMFSYNNKELIINETVPNRFSPKSPDKAHLNLHINSLELGDSAVYFCASSQGQGGEKLFFGSGTQLSVL.

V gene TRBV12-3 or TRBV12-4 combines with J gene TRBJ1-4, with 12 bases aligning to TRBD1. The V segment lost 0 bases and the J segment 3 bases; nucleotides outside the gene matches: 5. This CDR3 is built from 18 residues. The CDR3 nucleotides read TGTGCCAGCAGTTTAGCCGGGACAGGGGGCCTAGCTAATGAAAAACTGTTTTTT. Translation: CASSLAGTGGLANEKLFF.

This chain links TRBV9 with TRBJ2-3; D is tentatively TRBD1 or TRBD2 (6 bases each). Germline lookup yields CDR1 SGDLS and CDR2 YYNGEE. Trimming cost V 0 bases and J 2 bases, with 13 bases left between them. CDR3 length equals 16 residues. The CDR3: CASSVDQGTVTDTQYF. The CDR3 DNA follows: TGTGCCAGCAGCGTAGACCAGGGGACTGTCACAGATACGCAGTATTTT.